The 5 T cell receptor beta chains below come from one sample, sequenced in a study of neurological immune-mediated disorders. Via MiXCR, TCRdb re-called the 5' RACE reads, giving one row per CDR3 protein. The table shows tens of thousands of distinct CDR3 sequences, with less than 5.5% occurring only once. Source material: PBMCs. Receptor source: a young man with multiple sclerosis.

This chain connects TRBV18 to TRBJ2-7; 8 bases map to TRBD2. The CDR3 extends over 16 amino acids. Germline CDR1 and CDR2: KGHSH and LQKENI. V dropped 3 bases and J dropped 2; count of bases not matched to a gene: 9. Here the CDR3 DNA reads TGTGCCAGCTCACCCCCGGGAGGGCGCGCTACCTACGAGCAGTACTTC. This encodes CASSPPGGRATYEQYF.

The genes are TRBV3-1 and TRBJ1-1, with 10 bases identical to TRBD1. CDR3 length: 14 residues. Trimming cost V 1 base and J 4 bases; bases outside gene matches: 0. Germline CDR1 LGHDT, CDR2 YNNKEL (reference sequence). CDR3 DNA: TGTGCCAGCAGCCAAGGACAGGGGGCCACTGAAGCTTTCTTT. Its translation: CASSQGQGATEAFF.

This rearrangement joins TRBV7-6 to TRBJ2-2; D is perhaps TRBD1 or TRBD2 (5 bases each). CDR1 and CDR2 from the germline V gene are SGHVS and FNYEAQ. The CDR3 is 15 residues long. V lost 5 bases and J lost 2, with 12 bases in between. The CDR3 region is CASSPSGLNTGELFF. For the CDR3, the DNA is TGTGCCAGCAGCCCATCGGGGCTCAACACCGGGGAGCTGTTTTTT.

V is TRBV20-1 and J is TRBJ1-6; D call uncertain. V was trimmed by 3 bases and J by 3 bases, leaving 9 bases between them. This CDR3 has 14 amino acids. Germline CDR1 reads DFQATT; CDR2 reads SNEGSKA (reference sequence). CDR3 nucleotides: TGCAGTGCTAGTAAGGAAATCTATAATTCACCCCTCCACTTT. Translation gives CSASKEIYNSPLHF.

V is TRBV4-2 and J is TRBJ2-1, with 9 bases aligning to TRBD1. CDR1 and CDR2 from the germline V gene are LGHNA and YNFKEQ. The CDR3 is 14 residues long. V lost 4 bases to trimming and J lost 7 bases; unmatched junction nucleotides: 5. The CDR3 bases are TGTGCCAGCAGCCTGGGACAGGGTCGAAATGAGCAGTTCTTC. Its protein product is CASSLGQGRNEQFF.